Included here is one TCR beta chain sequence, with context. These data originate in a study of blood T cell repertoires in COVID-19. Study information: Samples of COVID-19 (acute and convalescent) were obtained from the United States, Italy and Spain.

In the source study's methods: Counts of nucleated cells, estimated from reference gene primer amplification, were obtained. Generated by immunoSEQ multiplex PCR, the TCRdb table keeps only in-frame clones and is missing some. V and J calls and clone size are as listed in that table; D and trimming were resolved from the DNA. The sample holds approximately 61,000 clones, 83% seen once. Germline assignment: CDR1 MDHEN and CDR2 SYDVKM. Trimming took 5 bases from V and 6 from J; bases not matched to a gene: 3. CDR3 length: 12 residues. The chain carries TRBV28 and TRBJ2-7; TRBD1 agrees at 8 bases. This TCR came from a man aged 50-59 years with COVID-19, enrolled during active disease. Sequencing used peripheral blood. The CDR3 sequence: CASSLQGVEQYF. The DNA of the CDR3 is TGTGCCAGCAGTCTACAGGGGGTCGAGCAGTACTTC.